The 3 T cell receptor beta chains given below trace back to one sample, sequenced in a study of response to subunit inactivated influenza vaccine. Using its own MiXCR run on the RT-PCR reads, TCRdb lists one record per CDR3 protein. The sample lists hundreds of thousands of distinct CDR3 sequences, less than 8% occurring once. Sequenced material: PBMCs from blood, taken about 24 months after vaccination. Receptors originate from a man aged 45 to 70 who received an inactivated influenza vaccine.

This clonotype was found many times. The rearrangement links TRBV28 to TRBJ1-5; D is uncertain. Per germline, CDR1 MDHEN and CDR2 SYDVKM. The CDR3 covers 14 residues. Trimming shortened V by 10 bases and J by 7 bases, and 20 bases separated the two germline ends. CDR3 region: CATIRSQVRQPQHF. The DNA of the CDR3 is TGTGCCACTATAAGATCCCAGGTTCGGCAGCCCCAGCATTTT.

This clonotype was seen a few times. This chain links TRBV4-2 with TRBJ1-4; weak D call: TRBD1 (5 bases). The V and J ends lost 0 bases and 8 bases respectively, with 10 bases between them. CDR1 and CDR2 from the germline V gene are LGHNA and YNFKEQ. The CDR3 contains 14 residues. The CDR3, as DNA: TGTGCCAGCAGCCAAGACTTTGAGGGGGAAAAACTGTTTTTT. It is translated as CASSQDFEGEKLFF.

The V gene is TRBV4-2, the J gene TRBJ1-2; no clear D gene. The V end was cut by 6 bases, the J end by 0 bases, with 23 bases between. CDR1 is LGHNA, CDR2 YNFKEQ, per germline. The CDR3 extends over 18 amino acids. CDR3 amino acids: CASRRMTHYRLANYGYTF. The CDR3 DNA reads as TGTGCCAGCAGGAGAATGACCCACTACCGGCTGGCTAACTATGGCTACACCTTC.